This T cell receptor (beta chain) was sequenced in a study of blood T cell repertoires in COVID-19 (dated by TCRdb to the early 2020s). About the full investigation: Samples from collaborators originated in the United States, Italy and Spain and spanned both the acute and convalescent phases of COVID-19. The prospective study material was composed of cDNA or gDNA derived from T cells, B-cell-depleted T cells, or PBMCs. The dataset comprised deeply sampled blood TCRbeta repertoires from subjects exposed to, actively infected with, or recovered from COVID-19. The repertoires were made available in a free public database intended to serve as a resource for research on the immune response to SARS-CoV-2. The samples were drawn from the first 160 participants of the ongoing ImmuneRACE study and from 1,254 subjects provided by 6 global collaborators. Sample metadata almost always included a de-identified subject ID, COVID-19 status, age in years and sex. Where HLA class I and class II types were available, the types were taken from metadata supplied by the sample provider, not from assay-based typing.

Each collaborating institution followed its own protocols to collect whole blood in K2EDTA tubes. For TCRbeta analysis, collaborators shipped samples in one of three forms: frozen whole blood, isolated PBMCs, or DNA extracted from either of those sample types. TCRbeta CDR3 regions were amplified from genomic DNA using the immunoSEQ Assay, a bias-controlled multiplex PCR. In the source study's methods: Within the assay, amplification of reference gene primers was used to estimate how many nucleated cells each sample contained. To quantify the absolute abundance of each unique TCRbeta CDR3 rearrangement, sequence reads were collapsed and filtered. Productive Simpson clonality was computed per sample as the square root of Simpson's diversity index over productive rearrangements. Imported from immuneACCESS, the table was reduced by TCRdb to in-frame sequences with V and J called. These copies leave out some clones; in studies compared against another copy, an unresolved V gene accounts for under half, and the cause of the remainder is not known. V, J and clone size are those of that table, while D and trimming were read from the DNA. Counted in this sample were approximately 220,000 clones; over 75% of them appeared once. The ten largest clones represent almost 4.5% of the sample.

Trimming removed 3 bases from V and 0 bases from J; the gene matches leave 3 bases unexplained. In the germline V gene, CDR1 corresponds to KGHSH and CDR2 to LQKENI. The CDR3 covers 16 residues, taking in both the cysteine and the phenylalanine. CDR3 DNA is the only sequence kept; it has 48 bases, read in frame from the first base. Study-level results and caveats: How much clinical and demographic metadata was included differed by source and by participant, and the metadata was provided uncurated.

This clone appeared once. What antigen it recognizes has not been identified. Base qualities are not recorded, but no much larger clone differs from it by a single base. This TCR was sampled from a man in his fifties or sixties with acute or convalescent COVID-19. The rearranged chain carries TRBV18 and TRBJ2-2, with 8 middle bases fitting TRBD1. The sample comprised peripheral blood. Here the CDR3 is given as CASSPGQAANTGELFF. The DNA sequence is given as TGTGCCAGCTCACCGGGACAGGCCGCGAACACCGGGGAGCTGTTTTTT. When the CDR3 is completed using the reference TRBV18 and TRBJ2-2 genes on either side, the full variable domain is NAGVMQNPRHLVRRRGQEARLRCSPMKGHSHVYWYRQLPEEGLKFMVYLQKENIIDESGMPKERFSAEFPKEGPSILRIQQVVRGDSAAYFCASSPGQAANTGELFFGEGSRLTVL.